This entry is about one T cell receptor beta chain. Authors' methods: Researchers report that nucleated cell counts were estimated from reference gene primer amplification. Assay: immunoSEQ multiplex PCR; the TCRdb copy retains only in-frame clones and omits some. The DNA was the basis for D and trimming; V, J and clone size are from that table. In the table there are just under 65,000 clones, 65% to 80% of which are singletons. Germline lookup yields CDR1 LGHNT and CDR2 FRNRAP. This CDR3 comprises 14 residues. Trimming took off 1 base at V and 6 bases at J, with 11 bases between the two ends. This sample was taken from a study of blood T cell repertoires in COVID-19. The wider study: Specimens from acute and convalescent COVID-19 originated in the United States, Italy and Spain. T cells, B-cell-depleted T cells, or PBMCs provided the cDNA or gDNA that served as material.

Sequencing was done on a sample of peripheral blood. The J gene is TRBJ2-3, the V gene TRBV12-5; the D is unclear. The sequence was collected from a human donor in a cohort sampled during active COVID-19. CDR3 residues: CASGLGQVGDTQYF. As DNA, the CDR3 is TGTGCTAGTGGTTTGGGGCAGGTTGGGGATACGCAGTATTTT.